These 19 T cell receptor beta chains share one sample of origin, sequenced in a study of blood T cell repertoires in COVID-19. Method: immunoSEQ multiplex PCR; TCRdb's copy keeps in-frame clones and lacks some. The profile covers 120,000 or so clones, with less than 90% appearing a single time and 1.5% to 2% taken by the ten largest. Sequencing was done on a sample of peripheral blood. Source of these receptors: a man in his 70s with acute or convalescent COVID-19.

The rearrangement uses TRBV5-1 and TRBJ2-3, with D possibly TRBD2 on 5 matching bases. CDR3 length: 16 residues. Trimming cost V 0 bases and J 3 bases, with 14 bases left between them. CDR1 SGHRS and CDR2 YFSETQ come from the germline V gene. CDR3 residues: CASSLGTAGGTDTQYF. The CDR3 DNA sequence: TGCGCCAGCAGCTTGGGGACCGCCGGAGGTACAGATACGCAGTATTTT. The full variable domain, in which reference TRBV5-1 and TRBJ2-3 provide the parts outside the CDR3, is KAGVTQTPRYLIKTRGQQVTLSCSPISGHRSVSWYQQTPGQGLQFLFEYFSETQRNKGNFPGRFSGRQFSNSRSEMNVSTLELGDSALYLCASSLGTAGGTDTQYFGPGTRLTVL.

The gene calls are TRBV5-1 and TRBJ1-6; no definite D call. Trimming cost V 0 bases and J 5 bases, with 12 bases left between them. Germline V lookup: CDR1 SGHRS, CDR2 YFSETQ. CDR3 size: 16 residues. CDR3 coding DNA: TGCGCCAGCAGCTTGGGGGTGGCGGGCGATAATTCACCCCTCCACTTT. This encodes CASSLGVAGDNSPLHF.

V gene TRBV21-1 combines with J gene TRBJ2-1; TRBD2 is the table's D call and was not checked against the DNA. TRBV21-1 is deemed a pseudogene. This CDR3 is 19 amino acids long. CDR3 in DNA: TGTGCCAGCAGCAAAGGCAGGTCTAGCGGGGACCCTTCCTACAATGAGCAGTTCTTC. Protein sequence: CASSKGRSSGDPSYNEQFF.

The V and J genes are TRBV7-2 and TRBJ2-5; 9 positions match TRBD2. Losses at the gene ends were 1 base for V and 4 bases for J; bases not matched to a gene: 4. The V gene's germline CDR1 is SGHTA and CDR2 FQGNSA. CDR3 size: 15 residues. The CDR3 sequence is CASSLVAGGVETQYF. In nucleotides, the CDR3 is TGTGCCAGCAGCTTAGTGGCGGGGGGGGTAGAGACCCAGTACTTC.

The chain combines TRBV11-2 with TRBJ2-7; a possible D gene is TRBD1 (5 bases). V lost 6 bases, J lost 10 bases, and 16 bases lay in between. The CDR3 runs to 12 residues. CDR1 and CDR2 from the germline V gene are SGHAT and FQNNGV. The CDR3 DNA is TGTGCCAGCAGTTATCACCCAAGGGGCCAGTACTTC. Translation: CASSYHPRGQYF.

This clone came up a few times. The rearrangement links TRBV19 to TRBJ1-5, with D possibly TRBD1 on 6 matching bases. Looked up from germline, CDR1 is LNHDA and CDR2 is SQIVND (reference sequence). This CDR3 is 15 amino acids long. Trimming stripped 5 bases from V and 6 bases from J, with 17 bases between. The CDR3 DNA sequence: TGTGCCAGTAGTCCCCTTTGGACAGTCGGTCAGCCCCAGCATTTT. This sequence encodes CASSPLWTVGQPQHF. Filled out from reference TRBV19 and TRBJ1-5, the complete variable domain reads DGGITQSPKYLFRKEGQNVTLSCEQNLNHDAMYWYRQDPGQGLRLIYYSQIVNDFQKGDIAEGYSVSREKKESFPLTVTSAQKNPTAFYLCASSPLWTVGQPQHFGDGTRLSIL.

This clone was counted a single time. The chain combines TRBV5-1 with TRBJ2-4; 7 bases line up with TRBD2. The CDR3 contains 14 residues. The V gene's germline CDR1 is SGHRS and CDR2 YFSETQ. V was pared by 4 bases and J by 5 bases, with 6 bases of the junction left unmatched. The CDR3 reads CASSTYAGENIQYF. The CDR3 nucleotides are TGCGCCAGCAGCACATATGCGGGGGAAAACATTCAGTACTTC.

This chain uses TRBV19 with TRBJ1-2; unclear D gene. This CDR3 is 16 amino acids long. Germline loops: CDR1 LNHDA, CDR2 SQIVND (reference sequence). Deletions cut 4 bases from V and 0 bases from J, with 15 bases between. The CDR3 bases are TGTGCCAGTAGTAGGTTTGGTGGTAGAACTAACTATGGCTACACCTTC. It yields the protein CASSRFGGRTNYGYTF.

This clone was observed once. The genes are TRBV29-1 and TRBJ1-1, with 9 bases identical to TRBD1. This CDR3 is built from 15 residues. The germline gives CDR1 SQVTM, CDR2 ANQGSEA. With 7 bases clipped from V and 0 bases from J, the junction kept 9 bases outside the gene matches. CDR3 sequence: CSGQGVYNMNTEAFF. The DNA for the CDR3 is TGCAGCGGACAGGGGGTTTACAACATGAACACTGAAGCTTTCTTT.

The chain combines TRBV6-6 with TRBJ1-5; TRBD1 is a possible D gene (5 bases). V lost 6 bases and J lost 2, with 14 bases in between. The germline V gene encodes CDR1 MNHNY and CDR2 SVGAGI (reference sequence). The CDR3 covers 15 residues. The chain's CDR3 is CASSPRQYGNQPQHF. For the CDR3, the DNA is TGTGCCAGCAGCCCCAGACAGTACGGCAATCAGCCCCAGCATTTT.

CDR3 sequence: CASSLDRLVEQFF. In nucleotides, the CDR3 is TGTGCCAGCAGCTTAGATAGACTAGTGGAGCAGTTCTTC. The gene calls are TRBV11-2 and TRBJ2-1, with D maybe TRBD2 (6 bases). V was shortened by 0 bases and J by 10 bases, with 10 bases between the two germline ends. This CDR3 spans 13 amino acids. The germline V gene has CDR1 SGHAT and CDR2 FQNNGV.

The chain links TRBV7-8 to TRBJ1-2, with 10 bases lining up with TRBD1. V lost 8 bases, J lost 1 base, and 7 bases stayed unmatched. Germline-derived CDR1 and CDR2 are SGHVS and FQNEAQ. This CDR3 has 15 residues. CDR3 sequence: CASGGTGVFNYGYTF. CDR3 DNA: TGTGCCAGCGGAGGGACAGGGGTTTTTAACTATGGCTACACCTTC. The complete variable domain, with remaining parts taken from reference TRBV7-8 and TRBJ1-2, reads GAGVSQSPRYKVAKRGQDVALRCDPISGHVSLFWYQQALGQGPEFLTYFQNEAQLDKSGLPSDRFFAERPEGSVSTLKIQRTQQEDSAVYLCASGGTGVFNYGYTFGSGTRLTVV.

The CDR3 DNA reads as TGTGCCAGCAGCAATAAGGGAGTATATTGGCGGGGTAGGGGAGAGCAGTTCTTC. It codes for CASSNKGVYWRGRGEQFF. V usage is TRBV11-2 and J usage is TRBJ2-1, with TRBD2 as a possible D gene (6 bases). V lost 5 bases and J lost 10, with 30 bases in between. The germline CDR1 and CDR2 sequences are SGHAT and FQNNGV. The CDR3 is made up of 18 amino acids.

As regards this clone: One end of the junction is discordant with germline, which a read error may explain. The chain uses TRBV7-7 and TRBJ1-5, with no clear D. Germline V gene sequence: CDR1 SSHAT, CDR2 FNYEAQ (reference sequence). The CDR3 is made up of 18 amino acids. The DNA of the CDR3 is TGTGCTAGCAGCTTAGCCTCGAGGGAGGGATGGGGCAATCAGCCCCAGCATTTT. Translation gives CASSLASREGWGNQPQHF.

V gene TRBV7-9 combines with J gene TRBJ2-1; 8 bases line up with TRBD2. V lost 4 bases and J lost 1; bases outside the gene matches: 6. The CDR3 is 16 residues long. Germline V gene data show CDR1 as SEHNR and CDR2 as FQNEAQ (reference sequence). The CDR3 region has the DNA TGTGCCAGCAGCTCCCGCGGCGGGGGGTCCTACAATGAGCAGTTCTTC. It encodes CASSSRGGGSYNEQFF.

This clone was seen just once. This chain links TRBV7-8 with TRBJ2-1; D is perhaps TRBD2 (5 bases). Trimming removed 4 bases from V and 8 bases from J, with 9 bases in between. The germline V gene encodes CDR1 SGHVS and CDR2 FQNEAQ. CDR3 size: 12 residues. The CDR3 DNA reads as TGTGCCAGCAGCTCACTAGGCTATGAGCAGTTCTTC. It is translated as CASSSLGYEQFF.

V and J are TRBV19 and TRBJ1-2; possibly TRBD1 for D (5 bases). Deletions cut 3 bases from V and 7 bases from J, with 9 bases between. There are 12 residues in the CDR3. Germline V lookup: CDR1 LNHDA, CDR2 SQIVND (reference sequence). DNA for the CDR3: TGTGCCAGTAGTATGGGAGGGGCTGGCTACACCTTC. The encoded protein is CASSMGGAGYTF.

This clone has a single count. The chain combines TRBV11-2 with TRBJ2-4, with D perhaps TRBD1 (5 bases). Trimming took off 5 bases at V and 5 bases at J, with 13 bases between the two ends. CDR1 is SGHAT and CDR2 is FQNNGV in the germline V gene. The CDR3 contains 14 residues. The CDR3 region is CASSPRVVENIQYF. Written as DNA, the CDR3 is TGTGCCAGCAGCCCCAGGGTAGTCGAAAACATTCAGTACTTC.

The rearrangement uses TRBV29-1 and TRBJ1-2; no definite D call. The germline V and J ends were trimmed by 2 bases and 7 bases, with 14 bases remaining between them. Germline-derived CDR1 and CDR2 are SQVTM and ANQGSEA. The CDR3 length is 13 residues. DNA of the CDR3: TGCAGCGTTGAATTAGAGGGTTTGGGTGGCTACACCTTC. Amino acids: CSVELEGLGGYTF.